This T cell receptor beta chain was sequenced for a study of radiation and T cells in renal cell carcinoma. The sample's time point: blood 4 weeks post-SBRT, at nephrectomy. The treatment here: 15 Gy SBRT to primary tumor, nephrectomy 4 weeks later. Nephrectomy followed 15 Gy stereotactic body radiation by 4 weeks. After SBRT, blood was collected at 2 and 4 weeks, plus baseline. A word on this clone: Its antigen is as yet unknown.

Sequencing used immunoSEQ multiplex PCR; TCRdb keeps in-frame clones, though not all of them. This table holds 150,000 to 200,000 clones, about 87% found once. Findings of the study overall: In blood, top tumor clones expanded by 2 weeks, shrinking by 4. Baseline intratumoral clonotype presence is unknown without pretreatment biopsies.

The TCR sequence derives from a woman aged 50 to 65 with renal cell carcinoma. The material sequenced was blood, taken from a patient whose treatment included radiotherapy and nephrectomy.

The CDR3 region has the DNA TGCGCCAGCAGCTTGGGGCTTCGCACAGATACGCAGTATTTT. Its protein is CASSLGLRTDTQYF. This sequence joins TRBV5-1 and TRBJ2-3, with D unresolved. Germline loops: CDR1 SGHRS, CDR2 YFSETQ. The CDR3 consists of 14 residues. V shed 0 bases and J shed 1 base, with 6 bases lying between them.